The next 31 T cell receptor beta chains were all read from a single sample in a study of T cells after yellow fever vaccination. One entry per CDR3 protein, called by TCRdb with MiXCR from the 5' RACE reads. This sample has 500,000 to 650,000 distinct CDR3 sequences; 9% to 15% occur once, and the top ten carry more than 13%. The sequences come from PBMCs, collected on the day of the yellow fever booster vaccination. Receptors originate from a man aged 30 to 45 who received the YFV17D yellow fever vaccine.

A single count supports this clonotype. This sequence joins TRBV20-1 and TRBJ2-7, with TRBD2 identical over 10 bases. This CDR3 comprises 14 residues. The germline V gene encodes CDR1 DFQATT and CDR2 SNEGSKA (reference sequence). The trim removed 4 bases at V and 2 bases at J, leaving 5 bases unmatched. The CDR3 sequence is CSAMSSGRTYEQYF. For the CDR3, the DNA is TGCAGTGCTATGTCTAGCGGGAGAACCTACGAGCAGTACTTC.

V and J are TRBV19 and TRBJ1-5; D may be TRBD1 (5 bases). This CDR3 has 15 residues. With 1 base removed from V and 3 bases from J, the gap between germline ends came to 10 bases. CDR1 and CDR2 from the germline V gene are LNHDA and SQIVND (reference sequence). The CDR3 region has the DNA TGTGCCAGTAGTATAGGCAGGGTTGACAATCAGCCCCAGCATTTT. Translating it yields CASSIGRVDNQPQHF.

J is TRBJ1-1 and V is TRBV6-2 or TRBV6-3; 7 bases line up with TRBD1. This CDR3 has 14 amino acids. In germline, CDR1 is MNHEY, CDR2 SVGEGT. Trimming took 5 bases from V and 5 from J; bases not matched to a gene: 8. The CDR3 region has the DNA TGTGCCAGCAGTCCACAGGGGCGAAAAACTGAAGCTTTCTTT. Amino acid sequence: CASSPQGRKTEAFF.

The table lists this clonotype with a few counts. The CDR3 here is CSARGPLAGGSWDEQFF. In DNA, the CDR3 is TGCAGTGCTAGAGGACCTCTAGCGGGAGGCAGCTGGGATGAGCAGTTCTTC. The genes are TRBV20-1 and TRBJ2-1, with TRBD2 matching over 11 bases. The CDR3 spans 17 residues. V was clipped by 1 base and J by 8 bases; unmatched bases: 13. Per germline, CDR1 DFQATT and CDR2 SNEGSKA (reference sequence).

This clonotype was seen a few times. The chain couples TRBV7-8 to TRBJ2-1, with D perhaps given as TRBD1 or TRBD2 (5 bases each). The CDR3 runs 14 residues. The V end lost 5 bases, the J end lost 6 bases, and 14 bases lay between the germline ends. Germline lookup yields CDR1 SGHVS and CDR2 FQNEAQ. The CDR3 reads CASSLGTNTNEQFF. DNA of the CDR3: TGTGCCAGCAGCCTCGGGACGAACACCAATGAGCAGTTCTTC. Supplemented by reference TRBV7-8 and TRBJ2-1, the full variable domain reads GAGVSQSPRYKVAKRGQDVALRCDPISGHVSLFWYQQALGQGPEFLTYFQNEAQLDKSGLPSDRFFAERPEGSVSTLKIQRTQQEDSAVYLCASSLGTNTNEQFFGPGTRLTVL.

This clonotype came up a few times. The chain has TRBV11-1 and TRBJ1-1; tentative D call: TRBD1 (6 bases). Germline CDR1 SGHAT, CDR2 FQDESV (reference sequence). The V and J ends lost 2 bases and 10 bases respectively, with 17 bases between them. The length of the CDR3 is 14 residues. CDR3 nucleotide sequence: TGTGCCAGCAGCTTAAGACGGACAGCAATAGGAGCTTTCTTT. Translated: CASSLRRTAIGAFF.

This clonotype was seen only a few times. V gene TRBV2 combines with J gene TRBJ2-7; 9 nucleotides line up with TRBD1. V trimming: 6 bases; J trimming: 1 base; junction bases outside the gene matches: 7. Germline assignment: CDR1 SNHLY and CDR2 FYNNEI. There are 15 residues in the CDR3. CDR3 bases: TGTGCCAGCAGGCAAGGACAGGGGCTTTCCTACGAGCAGTACTTC. This translates into CASRQGQGLSYEQYF. Filled out from reference TRBV2 and TRBJ2-7, the complete variable domain reads EPEVTQTPSHQVTQMGQEVILRCVPISNHLYFYWYRQILGQKVEFLVSFYNNEISEKSEIFDDQFSVERPDGSNFTLKIRSTKLEDSAMYFCASRQGQGLSYEQYFGPGTRLTVT.

This clonotype was seen a few times. V and J are TRBV6-1 and TRBJ1-6; unclear D gene. V lost 4 bases to trimming and J lost 11 bases, with 6 bases between them. The CDR3 spans 11 residues. The germline gives CDR1 MNHNS, CDR2 SASEGT. Written as DNA, the CDR3 is TGTGCCAGCAGTGCCAAAACACCCCTCCACTTT. It encodes CASSAKTPLHF.

The chain has TRBV5-1 and TRBJ1-1; tentatively, D is TRBD1 (6 bases). CDR3 length: 15 amino acids. Trimming shortened V by 0 bases and J by 4 bases, and 13 bases separated the two germline ends. Germline V CDR1 and CDR2: SGHRS, YFSETQ. CDR3 residues: CASSLVQGGGTEAFF. CDR3 DNA: TGCGCCAGCAGCTTGGTACAGGGAGGGGGCACTGAAGCTTTCTTT.

This clonotype was recorded at least ten times. The rearrangement links TRBV4-2 to TRBJ2-7, with D tentatively TRBD2 (5 bases). The CDR3 is 15 amino acids. The germline V gene has CDR1 LGHNA and CDR2 YNFKEQ. V was shortened by 0 bases and J by 1 base, with 10 bases between the two germline ends. As DNA, the CDR3 is TGTGCCAGCAGCCAAGAGGGAGCGGCTTCCTACGAGCAGTACTTC. It specifies CASSQEGAASYEQYF.

The rearrangement links TRBV10-3 to TRBJ2-5; tentative D call: TRBD1 (6 bases). Germline V gene lookup returns CDR1 ENHRY and CDR2 SYGVKD. The CDR3 sequence is 14 residues long. Trimming removed 6 bases from V and 7 bases from J, with 18 bases in between. The CDR3 DNA follows: TGTGCCATCAGGTCGTCCACAGGGTCCGGGACCCAGTACTTC. Amino acid sequence: CAIRSSTGSGTQYF.

The V and J genes are TRBV10-2 and TRBJ2-1, with D hard to call. The V end was cut by 3 bases, the J end by 6 bases, with 15 bases between. CDR1 and CDR2 from the germline V gene are WSHSY and SAAADI. The CDR3 loop spans 15 amino acids. The chain's CDR3 is CASSEERLRSNEQFF. In DNA, the CDR3 is TGCGCCAGCAGTGAAGAAAGGCTACGGAGCAATGAGCAGTTCTTC.

The CDR3 here is CASSLGTGLHSPLHF. The DNA for the CDR3 is TGTGCCAGCAGTCTTGGGACAGGGTTACATTCACCCCTCCACTTT. V is TRBV12-3 or TRBV12-4 and J is TRBJ1-6, with TRBD1 matching 9 bases. V shed 5 bases, J shed 8 bases, and the junction held 7 bases outside the gene matches. This CDR3 comprises 15 residues.

J is TRBJ2-1 and V is TRBV20-1, with D possibly TRBD1 on 6 matching bases. CDR1 is DFQATT, CDR2 SNEGSKA, per germline (reference sequence). The CDR3 has 14 amino acids. V lost 6 bases to trimming and J lost 5 bases, with 17 bases between them. The chain's CDR3 is CSARTDRSDNEQFF. As DNA, the CDR3 is TGCAGTGCACGGACAGACAGGTCCGACAATGAGCAGTTCTTC.

This clonotype has a handful of counts. The chain employs TRBV6-1 and TRBJ1-4, with 7 bases identical to TRBD1. The ends lost 5 bases at V and 6 bases at J; junction bases unmatched: 21. Germline V gives CDR1 MNHNS, CDR2 SASEGT. The CDR3 contains 19 residues. CDR3 region: CASSPTTSGTVWNDEKLFF. CDR3 in DNA: TGTGCCAGCAGTCCCACTACATCCGGGACAGTGTGGAACGATGAAAAACTGTTTTTT.

The table lists this clonotype with many counts. At one boundary the junction diverges from the germline segment, which might be a read error. The J gene is TRBJ2-7, the V gene TRBV7-2, with unresolved D. The CDR3 contains 12 residues. Germline V CDR1 and CDR2: SGHTA, FQGNSA. This CDR3 reads CASSSTSYEQYF. The CDR3 nucleotides read TGCGCCAGCAGCTCAACCTCCTACGAGCAGTACTTC.

The chain employs TRBV12-5 and TRBJ2-5; maybe TRBD2 (6 bases). CDR1 is LGHNT and CDR2 is FRNRAP in the germline V gene. Deletions cut 4 bases from V and 9 bases from J, with 12 bases between. The CDR3 has 12 amino acids. The DNA for the CDR3 is TGTGCTAGTGGTTCGGCCTGGGAGGCCCAGTACTTC. It translates to CASGSAWEAQYF.

The V gene is TRBV11-2, the J gene TRBJ2-7; 9 bases are shared with TRBD2. CDR3 size: 15 residues. Losses at the gene ends were 6 bases for V and 4 bases for J; bases not matched to a gene: 10. Germline V gene sequence: CDR1 SGHAT, CDR2 FQNNGV. The CDR3 DNA is TGTGCCAGCAGTGGAGGGGCTAGCGGGATATACGAGCAGTACTTC. This translates into CASSGGASGIYEQYF.

The CDR3 DNA is TGCAGTGCTGTTGAGGTAGATACGCAGTATTTT. It translates to CSAVEVDTQYF. The chain is built from TRBV20-1 and TRBJ2-3, with D uncertain. V lost 5 bases, J lost 5 bases, and 8 bases lay in between. Looked up from germline, CDR1 is DFQATT and CDR2 is SNEGSKA (reference sequence). The CDR3 is made up of 11 amino acids.

The chain recombines TRBV5-4 with TRBJ2-7; the D is unclear. Germline-derived CDR1 and CDR2 are SGHNT and YYREEE (reference sequence). This CDR3 contains 16 residues. Trimming left V 0 bases short and J 7 bases short, with 20 bases between. The CDR3 coding sequence is TGTGCCAGCAGCTTGGGGGGATTTCGCACACCTACGGAGCAGTACTTC. Translation gives CASSLGGFRTPTEQYF.

This clonotype occurred a few times. This sequence joins TRBV28 and TRBJ2-7, with 10 bases lining up with TRBD2. Germline V gives CDR1 MDHEN, CDR2 SYDVKM. J gave up 7 bases and V 4 bases, and 10 bases lay outside the gene matches. There are 15 residues in the CDR3. The CDR3 DNA reads TGTGCCAGCAGTTCACTAGCGGGACGCCAAAGAGAGCAGTACTTC. Amino acid sequence: CASSSLAGRQREQYF.

The chain recombines TRBV7-2 with TRBJ1-1, with D unresolved. Germline V CDR1 and CDR2: SGHTA, FQGNSA. The length of the CDR3 is 11 residues. Trimming pared 1 base from V and 6 bases from J, leaving 3 bases between. In nucleotides, the CDR3 is TGTGCCAGCAGCTTAGTATCTGAAGCTTTCTTT. It specifies CASSLVSEAFF. The full variable domain, rest sourced from reference TRBV7-2 and TRBJ1-1, is GAGVSQSPSNKVTEKGKDVELRCDPISGHTALYWYRQSLGQGLEFLIYFQGNSAPDKSGLPSDRFSAERTGGSVSTLTIQRTQQEDSAVYLCASSLVSEAFFGQGTRLTVV.

This clonotype has more than one count but fewer than ten. The chain uses TRBV13 and TRBJ2-1, with TRBD1 identical over 12 bases. Looked up from germline, CDR1 is PRHDT and CDR2 is FYEKMQ (reference sequence). The CDR3 contains 13 residues. Germline trimming cut 9 bases from V and 9 bases from J; bases unmatched to any gene: 6. The DNA of the CDR3 is TGTGCCAGTTCGGGACAGGGGGCGGTTGAGCAGTTCTTC. Protein: CASSGQGAVEQFF.

The chain uses TRBV5-1 and TRBJ2-2; 9 nucleotides align to TRBD2. The germline gives CDR1 SGHRS, CDR2 YFSETQ. CDR3 length equals 16 residues. With V trimmed by 0 bases and J by 5 bases, 5 bases remained unmatched. CDR3 coding DNA: TGCGCCAGCAGCTTGGAGGTAGCGGGAGTTACCGGGGAGCTGTTTTTT. This gives the protein CASSLEVAGVTGELFF.

J is TRBJ2-5 and V is TRBV13; 11 bases are a match to TRBD1. J was trimmed by 2 bases and V by 5 bases; bases with no gene match: 7. The CDR3 covers 16 residues. Germline V gene lookup returns CDR1 PRHDT and CDR2 FYEKMQ (reference sequence). CDR3 protein: CASSPRDRGRQETQYF. In nucleotides, the CDR3 is TGTGCCAGCAGCCCTCGGGACAGGGGGAGGCAAGAGACCCAGTACTTC.

This clonotype was seen a handful of times. The rearrangement uses TRBV27 and TRBJ2-7, with D possibly being TRBD2 (5 bases). V shed 5 bases and J shed 0 bases, with 14 bases lying between them. The CDR3 covers 15 residues. The germline V gene has CDR1 MNHEY and CDR2 SMNVEV (reference sequence). The CDR3: CASSKLALSSYEQYF. The CDR3 DNA is TGTGCCAGCAGTAAATTAGCGTTGAGCTCCTACGAGCAGTACTTC.

This clonotype showed up just once. The J gene is TRBJ1-5, the V gene TRBV18; weak D call: TRBD1 (5 bases). Trimming removed 6 bases from V and 5 bases from J, with 17 bases in between. Germline CDR1 is KGHSH and CDR2 is LQKENI. The CDR3 runs 15 residues. This CDR3 reads CASSRGLDGDQPQHF. DNA of the CDR3: TGTGCCAGCTCCCGGGGGTTGGACGGAGATCAGCCCCAGCATTTT.

This clonotype has a handful of counts. V usage is TRBV24-1 and J usage is TRBJ2-1; 7 nucleotides line up with TRBD1. The CDR3 loop spans 19 amino acids. Germline V gives CDR1 KGHDR, CDR2 SFDVKD. The trim removed 0 bases at V and 3 bases at J, leaving 13 bases unmatched. The CDR3 DNA reads TGTGCCACCAGTGATTTGAAGGTTCTAGGGGACAGAAGCTACAATGAGCAGTTCTTC. It encodes CATSDLKVLGDRSYNEQFF.

The genes are TRBV7-2 and TRBJ2-2; 7 positions match TRBD2. CDR1 is SGHTA and CDR2 is FQGNSA in the germline V gene. V dropped 4 bases and J dropped 1; count of bases not matched to a gene: 9. CDR3 length: 17 amino acids. CDR3 sequence (DNA): TGTGCCAGCAGCTCCCCAGAGGGCGGGAGGAACACCGGGGAGCTGTTTTTT. Protein: CASSSPEGGRNTGELFF.

This clonotype was found a few times. The chain couples TRBV20-1 to TRBJ2-1; 10 bases agree with TRBD2. Germline V gene sequence: CDR1 DFQATT, CDR2 SNEGSKA (reference sequence). The V segment lost 2 bases and the J segment 7 bases; nucleotides outside the gene matches: 17. The CDR3 is 18 residues long. This CDR3 is CSARKRLAGDSGRNEQFF. In DNA, the CDR3 is TGCAGTGCTAGAAAGCGGCTAGCGGGAGATTCCGGTAGGAATGAGCAGTTCTTC.

The rearrangement links TRBV10-3 to TRBJ2-7, with 12 bases that match TRBD1. Trimming at V came to 3 bases and at J to 5 bases, leaving 5 bases not matched to a gene. The CDR3 consists of 15 residues. Germline CDR1 and CDR2: ENHRY and SYGVKD. In DNA, the CDR3 is TGTGCCATCAGTGACCGGGACAGGGGGCCCGACGAGCAGTACTTC. It codes for CAISDRDRGPDEQYF.